A single sample is the source of the 26 T cell receptor beta chains below, sequenced in a study of T cell responses to AZD1222 COVID-19 vaccine (dated by TCRdb to the early 2020s). The label giving this sample's time point can be read as: about 28 days (+/-7) after the second vaccine dose. The method behind the library was the immunoSEQ multiplex PCR assay. The immuneACCESS repertoire file appears here via TCRdb, limited to in-frame rearrangements. These files lack a portion of the clones; in checked studies, under half of the deficit traces to unresolved V genes, and the cause of the others is not known. This sample is represented by 150,000 to 180,000 clones; approximately 91% of them were singletons. The biggest ten clones account for about 1.6% of the sample. The sequences come from peripheral blood, collected 28 days after the second AZD1222 dose. Receptors were obtained from an adult who received the AZD1222 COVID-19 vaccine.

The chain couples TRBV5-4 to TRBJ2-1; 13 nucleotides agree with TRBD2. V lost 2 bases to trimming and J lost 7 bases; unmatched junction nucleotides: 9. From germline, CDR1 is SGHNT and CDR2 YYREEE (reference sequence). The CDR3 consists of 17 residues. The CDR3 nucleotides are TGTGCCAGCAGCTTACAGGTTCGACTAGCGGGGGGAAATGAGCAGTTCTTC. It specifies CASSLQVRLAGGNEQFF.

The CDR3 DNA reads as TGTGCCAGCAGGAGAGGAGGCCCCTATGGCTACACCTTC. This encodes CASRRGGPYGYTF. This chain joins TRBV5-6 and TRBJ1-2; D not certain. V gave up 5 bases and J gave up 4 bases, with 12 bases separating them. The CDR3 is made up of 13 amino acids. Per germline, CDR1 SGHDT and CDR2 YYEEEE.

The chain has TRBV16 and TRBJ1-5, with D possibly TRBD1 on 5 matching bases. The CDR3 consists of 13 residues. V was cut by 0 bases and J by 5 bases, with 5 bases left in between. Looked up from germline, CDR1 is KGHSY and CDR2 is FQNENV. The CDR3 DNA sequence: TGTGCCAGCAGCCAATCAGGGGATCAGCCCCAGCATTTT. The encoded protein is CASSQSGDQPQHF. Full variable domain (missing parts from reference TRBV16 and TRBJ1-5): GEEVAQTPKHLVRGEGQKAKLYCAPIKGHSYVFWYQQVLKNEFKFLISFQNENVFDETGMPKERFSAKCLPNSPCSLEIQATKLEDSAVYFCASSQSGDQPQHFGDGTRLSIL.

V and J are TRBV30 and TRBJ1-2; D is perhaps TRBD1 (5 bases). V dropped 3 bases and J dropped 4 bases, with 15 bases sitting between them. The CDR3 contains 14 residues. Germline CDR1 reads GTSNPN; CDR2 reads SVGIG (reference sequence). The DNA for the CDR3 is TGTGCCTGGAGACAGGACTTGAGCGGCTATGGCTACACCTTC. Translating it yields CAWRQDLSGYGYTF. The full variable domain, rest sourced from reference TRBV30 and TRBJ1-2, is SQTIHQWPATLVQPVGSPLSLECTVEGTSNPNLYWYRQAAGRGLQLLFYSVGIGQISSEVPQNLSASRPQDRQFILSSKKLLLSDSGFYLCAWRQDLSGYGYTFGSGTRLTVV.

V is TRBV10-1 and J is TRBJ2-1; 10 bases agree with TRBD2. The CDR3 loop spans 18 amino acids. V lost 5 bases to trimming and J lost 9 bases; unmatched junction nucleotides: 19. The germline gives CDR1 WNHNN, CDR2 SYGVQD (reference sequence). The CDR3 DNA reads TGCGCCAGCAGTACCGGGACAGTAGACCTAGCGGGAGCCGGTGAGCAGTTCTTC. As protein: CASSTGTVDLAGAGEQFF.

The rearrangement links TRBV7-9 to TRBJ1-2; D gene uncertain. The CDR3 spans 12 residues. Trimming pared 5 bases from V and 5 bases from J, leaving 9 bases between. Germline CDR1 and CDR2: SEHNR and FQNEAQ (reference sequence). The CDR3 loop is CASSTGDYGYTF. The CDR3 region has the DNA TGTGCCAGCAGCACCGGAGATTATGGCTACACCTTC.

This sequence joins TRBV18 and TRBJ2-5; perhaps TRBD2 as D (6 bases). Germline-derived CDR1 and CDR2 are KGHSH and LQKENI. The ends were cut back, 6 bases at V and 2 bases at J, with 13 bases in the middle. This CDR3 contains 14 residues. CDR3 protein: CASSPAGQQETQYF. CDR3 bases: TGTGCCAGCTCGCCGGCGGGGCAACAAGAGACCCAGTACTTC.

V and J are TRBV11-2 and TRBJ1-1; D is unresolved. This CDR3 contains 11 residues. CDR1 and CDR2 (germline): SGHAT, FQNNGV. V lost 2 bases to trimming and J lost 5 bases, with 3 bases between them. As DNA, the CDR3 is TGTGCCAGCAGCTTACAGACTGAAGCTTTCTTT. Translated: CASSLQTEAFF.

The rearrangement links TRBV5-1 to TRBJ1-3; possibly TRBD1 for D (5 bases). V gave up 0 bases and J gave up 4 bases, with 8 bases separating them. The CDR3 is 14 residues long. The V gene's germline CDR1 is SGHRS and CDR2 YFSETQ. The CDR3 region has the DNA TGCGCCAGCAGCTTGGAGGGGACCGGAAACACCATATATTTT. This sequence encodes CASSLEGTGNTIYF.

The chain uses TRBV6-5 and TRBJ1-2; 9 bases map to TRBD1. Trimming took 0 bases from V and 4 from J; bases not matched to a gene: 3. Germline CDR1 is MNHEY and CDR2 is SVGAGI. CDR3 size: 15 residues. The CDR3: CASSYSGQGIYGYTF. For the CDR3, the DNA is TGTGCCAGCAGTTACTCTGGACAGGGGATCTATGGCTACACCTTC.

The chain combines TRBV24-1 with TRBJ2-1; 8 nucleotides align to TRBD1. The V gene's germline CDR1 is KGHDR and CDR2 SFDVKD. The CDR3 runs 16 residues. The ends lost 0 bases at V and 3 bases at J; junction bases unmatched: 3. CDR3 bases: TGTGCCACCAGTGATTTGTATGGGACAGGCTACAATGAGCAGTTCTTC. Amino acid sequence: CATSDLYGTGYNEQFF.

V gene TRBV6-5 combines with J gene TRBJ1-5, with no clear D. The CDR3 runs 16 residues. Trimming shortened V by 0 bases and J by 5 bases, and 14 bases separated the two germline ends. From germline, CDR1 is MNHEY and CDR2 SVGAGI. The CDR3 sequence: CASSYSIPGLDQPQHF. In DNA form, the CDR3 reads TGTGCCAGCAGTTACTCGATTCCGGGGTTGGATCAGCCCCAGCATTTT.

The V gene is TRBV5-1, the J gene TRBJ2-1; no clear D gene. Looked up from germline, CDR1 is SGHRS and CDR2 is YFSETQ. V lost 3 bases, J lost 0 bases, and 10 bases lay in between. This CDR3 has 15 amino acids. CDR3 in amino acids: CASSSLPSSYNEQFF. CDR3 DNA: TGCGCCAGCAGCTCCCTACCGAGCTCCTACAATGAGCAGTTCTTC.

The chain carries TRBV19 and TRBJ2-6; 9 nucleotides agree with TRBD1. The CDR3 consists of 17 residues. In germline, CDR1 is LNHDA, CDR2 SQIVND (reference sequence). Unmatched junction bases numbered 6, after V lost 1 base and J lost 5 bases. CDR3 sequence: CASSIGGQGLWANVLTF. The CDR3, as DNA: TGTGCCAGTAGTATAGGGGGACAGGGCCTCTGGGCCAACGTCCTGACTTTC.

The rearrangement uses TRBV3-1 (or the pseudogene TRBV3-2) and TRBJ2-7; D possibly corresponds to TRBD2 (6 bases). The CDR3 spans 15 residues. Per germline, CDR1 LGHDT and CDR2 YNNKEL (reference sequence). V was clipped by 1 base and J by 3 bases, with 13 bases between them. The CDR3 DNA is TGTGCCAGCAGCCAAGCCGTCGGGGGTGGCTACGAGCAGTACTTC. Amino acid sequence: CASSQAVGGGYEQYF.

The rearrangement joins TRBV7-8 to TRBJ1-1; no clear D. Germline V lookup: CDR1 SGHVS, CDR2 FQNEAQ. V was cut by 1 base and J by 1 base, with 16 bases left in between. CDR3 length: 17 amino acids. The CDR3 region is CASSLDRWTDRNTEAFF. As DNA, the CDR3 is TGTGCCAGCAGCTTAGACCGGTGGACGGACCGGAACACTGAAGCTTTCTTT.

This chain uses TRBV21-1 with TRBJ2-1; the DNA was not used to check the table's D call, TRBD2. TRBV21-1 is tagged as a pseudogene. CDR3 length: 16 residues. CDR3 amino acids: CASSNQAGSSYNEQFF. CDR3 sequence (DNA): TGTGCCAGCAGCAACCAGGCGGGATCTTCCTACAATGAGCAGTTCTTC.

The chain joins TRBV2 to TRBJ2-7; D is perhaps TRBD1 or TRBD2 (6 bases each). The CDR3 extends over 17 amino acids. V was cut by 3 bases and J by 0 bases, with 18 bases left in between. Germline V gene data show CDR1 as SNHLY and CDR2 as FYNNEI. CDR3 DNA sequence: TGTGCCAGCAGTGATGCGGGAATGGACAGAAGCTCCTACGAGCAGTACTTC. Encoded protein: CASSDAGMDRSSYEQYF.

The chain is built from TRBV5-1 and TRBJ2-7; perhaps D is TRBD1 or TRBD2 (7 bases each). The V end lost 0 bases, the J end lost 4 bases, and 14 bases lay between the germline ends. Germline CDR1 SGHRS, CDR2 YFSETQ. The CDR3 covers 15 residues. Written as DNA, the CDR3 is TGCGCCAGCAGCTTGGCATCCCAGGGGGGGTACGAGCAGTACTTC. Its translation: CASSLASQGGYEQYF.

This clone is medium-sized (0.01 to 0.1%) in the sample. The chain recombines TRBV21-1 with TRBJ1-5. TRBV21-1 is an annotated pseudogene. This CDR3 has 12 amino acids. CDR3 sequence reads: CASRRSNQPQHF. For the CDR3, the DNA is TGTGCCAGCCGAAGGAGCAATCAGCCCCAGCATTTT.

V is TRBV11-2 and J is TRBJ2-5; D not resolved. This CDR3 contains 14 residues. Germline values: CDR1 SGHAT, CDR2 FQNNGV. V was pared by 5 bases and J by 5 bases, with 15 bases between. The CDR3 is CASSATRTGETQYF. The CDR3 nucleotides are TGTGCCAGCAGCGCCACCAGGACGGGTGAGACCCAGTACTTC.

The chain employs TRBV7-8 and TRBJ2-3; D possibly uses TRBD1 or TRBD2 (6 bases each). Germline CDR1 and CDR2: SGHVS and FQNEAQ. This CDR3 region has 16 residues. Trimming took off 4 bases at V and 2 bases at J, with 16 bases between the two ends. The CDR3 DNA follows: TGTGCCAGCAGCTACCGAGGAGGGGGAAACACAGATACGCAGTATTTT. Its protein product is CASSYRGGGNTDTQYF.

The chain uses TRBV12-3 or TRBV12-4 and TRBJ2-5, with D possibly TRBD2 on 6 matching bases. Trimming removed 5 bases at V and 5 bases at J, with 12 bases between. The CDR3 runs 13 residues. In nucleotides, the CDR3 is TGTGCCAGCAGTCCCGGTGGGGGGGAGACCCAGTACTTC. Its translation: CASSPGGGETQYF.

The chain is built from TRBV15 and TRBJ1-6; 9 bases line up with TRBD1. The CDR3 length is 14 residues. Trimming removed 3 bases from V and 10 bases from J; junction bases left unmatched: 4. Germline CDR1 LNHNV, CDR2 YYDKDF (reference sequence). The CDR3 nucleotides read TGTGCCACCAGCAGGGGAGGGACAGGGTCACCCCTCCACTTT. Translated, it gives CATSRGGTGSPLHF.

This chain connects TRBV3-1 (or the pseudogene TRBV3-2) to TRBJ2-1; D call uncertain. The CDR3 spans 15 residues. V was pared by 1 base and J by 9 bases, with 16 bases between. Per germline, CDR1 LGHDT and CDR2 YNNKEL (reference sequence). CDR3 DNA: TGTGCCAGCAGCCAAGTTGTCAACCAGGAGAGTGAGCAGTTCTTC. As protein: CASSQVVNQESEQFF.

V gene TRBV3-1 (or the pseudogene TRBV3-2) combines with J gene TRBJ1-1; D unclear. The V end was cut by 8 bases, the J end by 1 base, with 8 bases between. Germline V gives CDR1 LGHDT, CDR2 YNNKEL (reference sequence). The CDR3 has 12 residues. The CDR3 loop reads CASADGNTEAFF. The CDR3 DNA is TGTGCCAGCGCTGACGGGAACACTGAAGCTTTCTTT.